These T cell receptor beta chains were read from a single sample in a study of PD-1 blockade in classical Hodgkin lymphoma. Measured with immunoSEQ multiplex PCR; TCRdb has only the in-frame clones, and not every one. The repertoire holds roughly 21,000 clones, with around 83% as singletons. Sequencing used peripheral blood mononuclear cells (PBMCs), obtained before the fourth cycle of nivolumab. These receptors came from a human donor with classical Hodgkin lymphoma. Each CDR3 is given with its conserved first and last residue. D genes are given only for firm matches. Size values are once, few and many counts, or a class for expanded clones, and some rows have none.

. . TRBV19 CASGPPYGYTF
. . TRBV30 CAWRVSGGQLSPLHF
TRBD1 . TRBV6-5 CASSQGQGFPYGYTF
. . TRBV7-7 CASSPGVGNTIYF
. . TRBV5-1 CASSHVQGRPGELFF
. . TRBV10-3 CAISEVAGSYNEQFF
. . TRBV21-1 CATQKILRGGYTF
TRBD2 . TRBV5-1 CASSLVAGNYEQYF
. few TRBV28 CASWGIGETQYF
TRBD2 . TRBV7-2 CASSPLAGESHEQYF
. once TRBV21-1 CASNKQGPNQPQHF
. . TRBV19 CASSIGQGWTEAFF
. . TRBV19 CASSIQVATQETQYF
. . TRBV18 CASSPSGSSYEQYF
. . TRBV4-3 CASSQVYRVDQPQHF
TRBD1 once TRBV4-2 CASSQDRGRGQENGYTF
TRBD1 . TRBV4-2 CASTMGQSNYGYTF